One and the same sample provided the 6 T cell receptor beta chains below, sequenced in a study of blood T cell repertoires in COVID-19. Clones were sequenced by immunoSEQ multiplex PCR, and TCRdb holds only the in-frame ones, with some missing. The repertoire has about 150,000 clones, 87% of them found once; the top ten carry approximately 40%. Sequencing input: peripheral blood. These receptors were taken from a man in his fifties who had recovered from COVID-19.

The CDR3 region is CASSLADSSYEQYF. The CDR3 nucleotides are TGTGCCAGCAGCTTGGCGGACAGCTCCTACGAGCAGTACTTC. The chain recombines TRBV5-8 with TRBJ2-7; maybe TRBD1 (6 bases). The V and J ends lost 0 bases and 0 bases respectively, with 7 bases between them. Germline-derived CDR1 and CDR2 are SGHTS and YDEGEE. This CDR3 is 14 amino acids long.

The gene calls are TRBV5-3 and TRBJ2-5, with D tentatively TRBD2 (5 bases). TRBV5-3 is classed as an ORF, of uncertain function. This CDR3 region has 17 residues. V was trimmed by 0 bases and J by 7 bases, leaving 22 bases between them. For the CDR3, the DNA is TGTGCCAGAAGCTTGGTTTTTAGCGCTACGACCCGCGGGACCCAGTACTTC. This sequence encodes CARSLVFSATTRGTQYF.

The genes are TRBV11-2 and TRBJ1-4; TRBD1 matches 8 bases. CDR3 length equals 15 residues. Germline V gene data show CDR1 as SGHAT and CDR2 as FQNNGV. With V trimmed by 5 bases and J by 10 bases, 12 bases remained unmatched. CDR3 region: CASSPVRTGLRKLFF. CDR3 coding DNA: TGTGCCAGCAGCCCTGTGAGGACAGGGTTGAGAAAACTGTTTTTT.

This clone was detected only once. The J gene is TRBJ2-3, the V gene TRBV5-1, with 7 bases identical to TRBD1. This CDR3 contains 16 residues. V lost 0 bases and J lost 0; bases outside the gene matches: 4. Per germline, CDR1 SGHRS and CDR2 YFSETQ. The CDR3 DNA sequence: TGCGCCAGCAGCTTGGTTTACAGGGGAAGCACAGATACGCAGTATTTT. This translates into CASSLVYRGSTDTQYF.

This chain connects TRBV7-2 to TRBJ2-5; no clear D. The germline V and J ends were trimmed by 1 base and 1 base, with 13 bases remaining between them. Germline-derived CDR1 and CDR2 are SGHTA and FQGNSA. This CDR3 comprises 16 residues. The CDR3 sequence: CASSLGRWATQETQYF. The CDR3 DNA follows: TGTGCCAGCAGCTTAGGTCGTTGGGCGACCCAAGAGACCCAGTACTTC.

In its sample, this clone was seen a few times. The chain has TRBV5-1 and TRBJ1-1, with a possible D match to TRBD1 (6 bases). This CDR3 is 14 amino acids long. Germline-derived CDR1 and CDR2 are SGHRS and YFSETQ. Trimming took 7 bases from V and 1 from J, leaving 14 bases between them. The DNA for the CDR3 is TGCGCCAGCTCGAGACAGGTCGGGAACACTGAAGCTTTCTTT. This gives the protein CASSRQVGNTEAFF.